These T cell receptor beta chains were read from a single sample in a study of identical twins. TCRdb re-analysed the 5' RACE reads in MiXCR, keeping a single row per CDR3 protein. The sample carries 300,000 to 400,000 distinct CDR3 sequences, around 12% recorded once. The sample also formed part of further work on yellow fever vaccine responses in identical twins.

The source material was CD8+ T cells sorted from blood. All receptors derive from a woman under 30 in good health. The CDR3 runs from the conserved cysteine through the conserved F or W. D genes are given only for firm matches. Expanded clones are given a class, and other clones once, few, many or no size at all.

v_gene: TRBV15
abundance: -
d_gene: TRBD1
j_gene: TRBJ2-1
CDR3nt: TGTGCCACCAGCAGGGGACAGGGGACCAATGAGCAGTTCTTC
CDR3aa: CATSRGQGTNEQFF

v_gene: TRBV13
abundance: few
d_gene: -
j_gene: TRBJ2-1
CDR3nt: TGTGCCAGCAGCTTGGCCCAGGATCCCCTCAATGAGCAGTTCTTC
CDR3aa: CASSLAQDPLNEQFF

v_gene: TRBV12-3/TRBV12-4
abundance: -
d_gene: TRBD2
j_gene: TRBJ2-7
CDR3nt: TGTGCCAGCAGTTTATTCTCAGCGGGAGTGAACGAGCAGTACTTC
CDR3aa: CASSLFSAGVNEQYF

v_gene: TRBV10-3
abundance: few
d_gene: TRBD1
j_gene: TRBJ2-7
CDR3nt: TGTGCCATCAGGTTGACAGGGGAGAGCTACGAGCAGTACTTC
CDR3aa: CAIRLTGESYEQYF

v_gene: TRBV29-1
abundance: few
d_gene: TRBD2
j_gene: TRBJ2-1
CDR3nt: TGCAGCGTTGACCTAGCGGTACAACGGTTCTTC
CDR3aa: CSVDLAVQRFF

v_gene: TRBV27
abundance: -
d_gene: TRBD1
j_gene: TRBJ2-1
CDR3nt: TGTGCCAGCAATGACAGGGTCCCCTACAATGAGCAGTTCTTC
CDR3aa: CASNDRVPYNEQFF

v_gene: TRBV13
abundance: few
d_gene: -
j_gene: TRBJ1-1
CDR3nt: TGTGCCAGCAGCTTATTTCGAGGGACTGAAGCTTTCTTT
CDR3aa: CASSLFRGTEAFF

v_gene: TRBV5-6
abundance: few
d_gene: TRBD2
j_gene: TRBJ2-1
CDR3nt: TGTGCCAGCAGCAACCCGGGGGACTATTACAATGAGCAGTTCTTC
CDR3aa: CASSNPGDYYNEQFF

v_gene: TRBV15
abundance: few
d_gene: -
j_gene: TRBJ1-2
CDR3nt: TGTGCCACCAGCAGAGATCGGTCAGGCAACTATGGCTACACCTTC
CDR3aa: CATSRDRSGNYGYTF

v_gene: TRBV27
abundance: few
d_gene: -
j_gene: TRBJ2-1
CDR3nt: TGTGCCAGCAGTTTGACGTTAAGCTCCTACAATGAGCAGTTCTTC
CDR3aa: CASSLTLSSYNEQFF

v_gene: TRBV7-9
abundance: few
d_gene: TRBD1
j_gene: TRBJ2-7
CDR3nt: TGTGCCAGCAGCTTACTGAGGGACAGCTCCTACGAGCAGTACTTC
CDR3aa: CASSLLRDSSYEQYF

v_gene: TRBV19
abundance: -
d_gene: TRBD2
j_gene: TRBJ2-1
CDR3nt: TGTGCCAGTAGTATCCGGACTGGCGGGAGCGGTGAGCAGTTCTTC
CDR3aa: CASSIRTGGSGEQFF

v_gene: TRBV10-3
abundance: -
d_gene: TRBD2
j_gene: TRBJ2-5
CDR3nt: TGTGCCATCAGTGTCTCCGAGGCGCGCGGGGGAGAGACCCAGTACTTC
CDR3aa: CAISVSEARGGETQYF